Below, 24 T cell receptor beta chains from the same sample are listed, as sequenced in a study of blood T cells in healthy people across ages (dated by TCRdb to between 2014 and 2016). Library preparation used 5' RACE. The instrument given in TCRdb is Illumina HiSeq 2500. A second PCR of roughly 7 to 12 cycles was performed with a sample-barcoded 5' primer and a J-beta primer mix. TCRdb's own reprocessing of the public reads used fastp at Q25 and MiXCR and kept productive beta chains. A single entry per CDR3 protein holds the most common genes and DNA from its merged rows. Here the sample has some 710,000 distinct CDR3 sequences; 22% occur a single time. Roughly 22% of the sample is held by the ten biggest clonotypes. Sequenced sample: blood. These receptors came from a man aged 70 or older in good health.

This clonotype has a handful of counts. The rearrangement links TRBV12-3 or TRBV12-4 to TRBJ2-5, with a possible D match to TRBD1 (6 bases). The J call may be in error: the DNA end matches TRBJ2-1 better. The CDR3 covers 15 residues. The CDR3 region has the DNA TGTGCCAGCAGTGTAAGGGGGTTGGTTTACAATGAGCAGTTCTTC. Protein: CASSVRGLVYNEQFF.

V usage is TRBV7-9 and J usage is TRBJ2-7; D is possibly TRBD1 (5 bases). Germline V gene sequence: CDR1 SEHNR, CDR2 FQNEAQ (reference sequence). V lost 4 bases and J 0 bases, leaving 16 bases between the germline ends. The CDR3 extends over 16 amino acids. Here the CDR3 DNA reads TGTGCCAGCAGCTGGGAAGACAGTCTTTTCTCCTACGAGCAGTACTTC. Protein product: CASSWEDSLFSYEQYF. The full variable domain, with the rest looked up from reference TRBV7-9 and TRBJ2-7, is DTGVSQNPRHKITKRGQNVTFRCDPISEHNRLYWYRQTLGQGPEFLTYFQNEAQLEKSRLLSDRFSAERPKGSFSTLEIQRTEQGDSAMYLCASSWEDSLFSYEQYFGPGTRLTVT.

This rearrangement joins TRBV7-9 to TRBJ1-6, with TRBD1 matching 9 bases. Germline assignment: CDR1 SEHNR and CDR2 FQNEAQ (reference sequence). Trimming removed 8 bases from V and 9 bases from J; junction bases left unmatched: 17. CDR3 size: 17 residues. The CDR3 region has the DNA TGTGCCAGCCGCCCCGACAGGGGGACCAAAGGGACTTCACCCCTCCACTTT. Translating gives CASRPDRGTKGTSPLHF.

In this sample, this clonotype turned up many times. This chain joins TRBV29-1 and TRBJ2-7, with TRBD1 matching over 9 bases. Germline V gene sequence: CDR1 SQVTM, CDR2 ANQGSEA. The length of the CDR3 is 13 residues. V was clipped by 1 base and J by 5 bases; unmatched bases: 3. The CDR3 here is CSVEGTGVDEQYF. In DNA form, the CDR3 reads TGCAGCGTTGAAGGGACAGGGGTCGACGAGCAGTACTTC.

This clonotype was detected a few times. The chain employs TRBV4-3 and TRBJ2-5, with D perhaps TRBD1 (5 bases). With the DNA end fitting TRBJ2-1 better, the J assignment may be wrong. This CDR3 contains 15 residues. Germline assignment: CDR1 LGHNA and CDR2 YSLEER. The CDR3 region has the DNA TGCGCCAGCAGCCCTCTAGGAAAGGGGCACAATGAGCAGTTCTTC. This gives the protein CASSPLGKGHNEQFF.

This clonotype was observed a few times. The rearrangement links TRBV18 to TRBJ2-5; D might be TRBD1 (6 bases). Germline loops: CDR1 KGHSH, CDR2 LQKENI. CDR3 length: 17 amino acids. Deletions cut 3 bases from V and 3 bases from J, with 20 bases between. In nucleotides, the CDR3 is TGTGCCAGCTCACCCGATTCTACAGGGACAATCAAAGAGACCCAGTACTTC. It specifies CASSPDSTGTIKETQYF.

The chain has TRBV10-1 and TRBJ1-3, with no clear D. Germline CDR1 is WNHNN and CDR2 is SYGVQD (reference sequence). This CDR3 has 19 amino acids. V lost 5 bases and J 0 bases, leaving 23 bases between the germline ends. This CDR3 reads CASSLDILGPAASGNTIYF. The CDR3 DNA reads TGCGCCAGCAGTCTCGACATTCTTGGACCGGCCGCCTCTGGAAACACCATATATTTT.

V is TRBV14 and J is TRBJ2-5; D ambiguous. Germline-derived CDR1 and CDR2 are SGHDN and FVKESK. The germline V and J ends were trimmed by 1 base and 7 bases, with 13 bases remaining between them. CDR3 size: 14 residues. CDR3 sequence (DNA): TGTGCCAGCAGCCAAGGTCTCATGGTTGCGACCCAGTACTTC. It encodes CASSQGLMVATQYF.

This clonotype was observed a handful of times. This sequence joins TRBV15 and TRBJ1-5; possible D gene TRBD1, 6 bases. The V end was cut by 1 base, the J end by 3 bases, with 13 bases between. This CDR3 is built from 16 residues. The germline V gene encodes CDR1 LNHNV and CDR2 YYDKDF (reference sequence). The DNA for the CDR3 is TGTGCCACCAGCAGAGCTCTGGACAGCGTCAATCAGCCCCAGCATTTT. Translation: CATSRALDSVNQPQHF.

The table lists this clonotype with a few counts. J is TRBJ2-5 and V is TRBV10-1; D uncertain. Gene TRBJ2-7 matches the end of the DNA better, so the J call may be wrong. Germline CDR1 WNHNN, CDR2 SYGVQD (reference sequence). This CDR3 region has 15 residues. CDR3 sequence reads: CASSDPGRTFYEQYF. The CDR3 DNA follows: TGCGCCAGCAGTGACCCCGGACGGACCTTCTACGAGCAGTACTTC.

This clonotype was detected only a few times. J is TRBJ1-6 and V is TRBV12-3 or TRBV12-4; 8 bases map to TRBD1. This CDR3 has 15 amino acids. Germline trimming cut 3 bases from V and 3 bases from J; bases unmatched to any gene: 1. CDR3 bases: TGTGCCAGCAGTTTGGGACAGGTCTATAATTCACCCCTCCACTTT. Translated, it gives CASSLGQVYNSPLHF.

This sequence joins TRBV20-1 and TRBJ2-1; 12 bases agree with TRBD2. Unmatched junction bases numbered 7, after V lost 3 bases and J lost 4 bases. This CDR3 region has 16 residues. Germline V gene sequence: CDR1 DFQATT, CDR2 SNEGSKA (reference sequence). CDR3 sequence (DNA): TGCAGTGCTAGCCCCGTACTAGCGGGGGGTTACAATGAGCAGTTCTTC. Residues: CSASPVLAGGYNEQFF.

The chain is built from TRBV9 and TRBJ2-7; 8 nucleotides line up with TRBD2. The J call may be in error: the DNA end matches TRBJ2-1 better. The CDR3 covers 15 residues. Germline lookup yields CDR1 SGDLS and CDR2 YYNGEE. In DNA form, the CDR3 reads TGTGCCAGCAGCGCCGGACTTAGCGGGATCAATGAGCAGTTCTTC. Its translation: CASSAGLSGINEQFF.

V is TRBV3-1 and J is TRBJ2-3; D gene unclear. Per germline, CDR1 LGHDT and CDR2 YNNKEL (reference sequence). Deletions cut 1 base from V and 1 base from J, with 6 bases between. The CDR3 contains 14 residues. CDR3 in amino acids: CASSQVLGTDTQYF. CDR3 coding DNA: TGTGCCAGCAGCCAAGTCCTGGGCACAGATACGCAGTATTTT.

J is TRBJ1-5 and V is TRBV30, with D tentatively TRBD1 (5 bases). This CDR3 comprises 14 residues. Germline CDR1 is GTSNPN and CDR2 is SVGIG (reference sequence). V was shortened by 1 base and J by 7 bases, with 14 bases between the two germline ends. The CDR3 is CAWSGGGPHQPQHF. The CDR3 DNA follows: TGTGCCTGGAGTGGGGGCGGCCCCCACCAGCCCCAGCATTTT.

Only a few counts were recorded for this clonotype. The J gene is TRBJ1-2, the V gene TRBV20-1; TRBD1 is a possible D gene (6 bases). Deletions cut 0 bases from V and 7 bases from J, with 15 bases between. Per germline, CDR1 DFQATT and CDR2 SNEGSKA (reference sequence). The CDR3 is 14 amino acids. CDR3 region: CSARDGQTLGGYTF. For the CDR3, the DNA is TGCAGTGCTAGAGATGGACAGACCTTGGGTGGCTACACCTTC.

This clonotype was counted between two and nine times. The rearrangement uses TRBV7-2 and TRBJ2-3; 10 bases map to TRBD2. The length of the CDR3 is 14 residues. Trimming took 5 bases from V and 4 from J; bases not matched to a gene: 3. CDR1 and CDR2 (germline): SGHTA, FQGNSA. The CDR3 region is CASSQRGGADTQYF. The CDR3 coding sequence is TGTGCCAGCAGCCAGCGGGGGGGCGCAGATACGCAGTATTTT.

This CDR3 reads CASSQADMGLSTDTQYF. In DNA, the CDR3 is TGCGCCAGCAGCCAAGCAGATATGGGACTCAGCACAGATACGCAGTATTTT. The chain employs TRBV4-1 and TRBJ2-3; TRBD2 is a possible D gene (6 bases). This CDR3 region has 17 residues. The V and J ends lost 1 base and 0 bases respectively, with 14 bases between them. The germline V gene encodes CDR1 MGHRA and CDR2 YSYEKL.

This clonotype was detected a few times. This chain uses TRBV7-8 with TRBJ2-5; the D is unclear. TRBJ2-7 matches the DNA end more closely, so the J call is doubtful. The germline gives CDR1 SGHVS, CDR2 FQNEAQ. This CDR3 has 13 amino acids. CDR3 in DNA: TGTGCCAGCAGCTCGACACGTCTAGGCGAGCAGTACTTC. This gives the protein CASSSTRLGEQYF.

The chain links TRBV5-1 to TRBJ1-2; D is unresolved. Germline V gives CDR1 SGHRS, CDR2 YFSETQ. Trimming shortened V by 0 bases and J by 4 bases, and 7 bases separated the two germline ends. CDR3 length equals 13 residues. CDR3 DNA: TGCGCCAGCAGCTTGGGGCACATCTATGGCTACACCTTC. Protein product: CASSLGHIYGYTF.

This clonotype has only a few counts. This sequence joins TRBV29-1 and TRBJ2-7, with TRBD2 matching 13 bases. Germline V gene data show CDR1 as SQVTM and CDR2 as ANQGSEA. V shed 6 bases and J 4 bases; nucleotides not matched to a gene: 3. The CDR3 is 13 residues long. The CDR3 nucleotides read TGCAGCGTCGGGACTAGCGGGGTTTACGAGCAGTACTTC. Translation gives CSVGTSGVYEQYF.

This chain uses TRBV5-1 with TRBJ2-5; the match to TRBD1 covers 9 bases. The assigned J gene may be wrong: the sequence end matches TRBJ2-1 better. The CDR3 is made up of 15 amino acids. Germline V CDR1 and CDR2: SGHRS, YFSETQ. The CDR3 spells CASSSGQGSHNEQFF. CDR3 sequence (DNA): TGCGCCAGCAGCTCCGGACAGGGGTCTCACAATGAGCAGTTCTTC.

This clonotype was seen more than once but under ten times. The V and J genes are TRBV5-1 and TRBJ2-3; D might be TRBD1 (6 bases). There are 14 residues in the CDR3. The germline gives CDR1 SGHRS, CDR2 YFSETQ. V was trimmed by 0 bases and J by 8 bases, leaving 13 bases between them. The CDR3 region has the DNA TGCGCCAGCAGCTTGGAGGGGACACCCGTTACGCAGTATTTT. Its protein is CASSLEGTPVTQYF.

As regards this clonotype: One junction end does not reproduce the germline sequence, and a read error may be involved. The chain uses TRBV29-1 and TRBJ1-2, with TRBD1 matching over 8 bases. The length of the CDR3 is 13 residues. The germline V gene has CDR1 SQVTM and CDR2 ANQGSEA. CDR3 DNA sequence: TGCAGCGTTGACGTCGGGACAGGCTATGGCTACGCCTTC. This translates into CSVDVGTGYGYAF.